The 9 T cell receptor beta chains below come from one sample, sequenced in a study of identical twins (dated by TCRdb to the mid-2010s). Receptors were amplified or captured by 5' RACE. The listed sequencing device is Illumina HiSeq 2000. TCRdb passed the public sequencing reads through fastp at Q25 and MiXCR, retaining productive beta sequences. For every CDR3 protein sequence, its rows merge into one entry that carries the most common genes and DNA. The sample yields 700,000 to 950,000 distinct CDR3 sequences; roughly an eighth were counted once. Around 1.5% of the sample lies in the top ten. This sample was also put to use in a study of yellow fever vaccine responses in identical twins.

Sample: PBMCs. The receptor set was obtained from a woman under 30 in good health.

CDR3 loop: CASRESTEAFF. Written as DNA, the CDR3 is TGTGCCAGCCGAGAGAGCACTGAAGCTTTCTTT. This chain joins TRBV10-3 and TRBJ1-1; no clear D. The CDR3 contains 11 residues. CDR1 ENHRY and CDR2 SYGVKD come from the germline V gene. V lost 10 bases to trimming and J lost 4 bases, with 10 bases between them.

In its sample, this clonotype was seen many times. The chain couples TRBV20-1 to TRBJ2-5; D is possibly TRBD2 (6 bases). V was clipped by 3 bases and J by 2 bases, with 13 bases between them. Germline V gene sequence: CDR1 DFQATT, CDR2 SNEGSKA (reference sequence). There are 14 residues in the CDR3. The CDR3 protein is CSARVLGGQETQYF. The CDR3 DNA is TGCAGTGCTAGGGTCCTTGGGGGGCAAGAGACCCAGTACTTC.

The chain uses TRBV15 and TRBJ2-1, with D hard to call. Trimming took off 5 bases at V and 4 bases at J, with 9 bases between the two ends. The V gene's germline CDR1 is LNHNV and CDR2 YYDKDF (reference sequence). CDR3 length: 13 residues. CDR3 DNA sequence: TGTGCCACCAGCTCCACACTATACAATGAGCAGTTCTTC. Translation: CATSSTLYNEQFF.

The chain couples TRBV3-1 to TRBJ2-5, with D unclear. The CDR3 extends over 14 amino acids. Germline assignment: CDR1 LGHDT and CDR2 YNNKEL (reference sequence). The V gene lost 0 bases and the J gene lost 5 bases, with 10 bases spanning the gap. In nucleotides, the CDR3 is TGTGCCAGCAGCCAAGATTTGTTTACGGAGACCCAGTACTTC. Translating it yields CASSQDLFTETQYF.

This clonotype was seen only a few times. J is TRBJ2-3 and V is TRBV4-1, with D possibly being TRBD2 (5 bases). The germline V gene has CDR1 MGHRA and CDR2 YSYEKL. The CDR3 runs 13 residues. The V end was cut by 11 bases, the J end by 6 bases, with 18 bases between. DNA of the CDR3: TGCGCCTCAAGCCGGACTTGGCCGGATACGCAGTATTTT. Translation gives CASSRTWPDTQYF.

V usage is TRBV5-1 and J usage is TRBJ2-1, with 9 bases that match TRBD2. The CDR3 loop spans 14 amino acids. Germline trimming cut 0 bases from V and 12 bases from J; bases unmatched to any gene: 7. The germline gives CDR1 SGHRS, CDR2 YFSETQ. CDR3 in DNA: TGCGCCAGCAGCTTGGGACTAGCGGCAATGAGGCAGTTCTTC. Amino acid sequence: CASSLGLAAMRQFF.

This clonotype was seen more than once but under ten times. The rearrangement joins TRBV6-2 or TRBV6-3 to TRBJ2-1; TRBD1 matches 9 bases. V shed 5 bases, J shed 4 bases, and the junction held 9 bases outside the gene matches. This CDR3 contains 16 residues. Germline V gene sequence: CDR1 MNHEY, CDR2 SVGEGT. CDR3 in amino acids: CASSIHTGGAYNEQFF. CDR3 coding DNA: TGTGCCAGCAGTATCCATACAGGGGGCGCTTACAATGAGCAGTTCTTC.

The V call is TRBV12-3 or TRBV12-4, the J call TRBJ2-1; TRBD2 agrees at 10 bases. The CDR3 is made up of 16 amino acids. The ends lost 4 bases at V and 4 bases at J; junction bases unmatched: 7. The CDR3 spells CASSSQTSGLYNEQFF. DNA of the CDR3: TGTGCCAGCAGTTCCCAGACTAGCGGGCTTTACAATGAGCAGTTCTTC.

This chain uses TRBV13 with TRBJ1-2; D possibly corresponds to TRBD1 (6 bases). The V gene lost 1 base and the J gene lost 5 bases, with 14 bases spanning the gap. CDR1 PRHDT and CDR2 FYEKMQ come from the germline V gene (reference sequence). The CDR3 totals 15 residues. The CDR3, as DNA: TGTGCCAGCAGCTTAGATCCCCAGGGGAATTATGGCTACACCTTC. It encodes CASSLDPQGNYGYTF.